This TCR beta chain is from a study of cytomegalovirus exposure and HLA in healthy donors. Study at large: Genetic ancestry analysis placed around 76% of the 400 or so donors that were genotyped in the Caucasian-associated cluster. The study, taken as a whole, reports: The productive fraction for most TCR beta V segments was about 90% or about 30% in an earlier analysis. Later on, analysis showed that most CMV-associated TCR beta chains appeared to be HLA-restricted.

This clone was recorded once. The antigen remains undetermined. Unmatched junction bases numbered 9, after V lost 0 bases and J lost 5 bases. This CDR3 spans 16 amino acids. Germline values: CDR1 SGDLS, CDR2 YYNGEE. Both 60 Vbeta primers and 13 Jbeta primers went into the PCR. TCRdb's table, derived via immunoSEQ multiplex PCR, lists solely in-frame clones and lacks some. Of around 190,000 clones listed, around 75% are singletons. This sequence joins TRBV9 and TRBJ2-7, with 9 bases aligning to TRBD1. The receptor was isolated from a female donor in good health and CMV-seronegative. Sequencing input: PBMCs. CDR3 nucleotides: TGTGCCAGCAGCGTAGGCGCGGACAGGGGCAGCCACGAGCAGTACTTC. This translates into CASSVGADRGSHEQYF.